The text below deals with one T cell receptor beta chain. No antigen is known for it. The CDR3 totals 14 residues. V shed 7 bases, J shed 7 bases, and the junction held 9 bases outside the gene matches. Germline V gene sequence: CDR1 MNHEY, CDR2 SVGAGI. Generated by immunoSEQ multiplex PCR, the TCRdb table keeps only in-frame clones and is missing some. Found here are about 76,000 clones, 70% to 80% of them singletons; the top ten hold 27%. This specimen belongs to a study of T cell responses to AZD1222 COVID-19 vaccine. Study findings and constraints: Unmutated variant regions are reportedly the target of nearly half of TCRs that are spike-specific. Vaccine-associated CD4 TCRs ranged over spike, dominating at 160-218 and 743-854.

The V gene is TRBV6-5, the J gene TRBJ1-4, with 7 bases fitting TRBD1. The receptor's source is an adult who received the MenACWY meningococcal vaccine as a control. Sample: peripheral blood, taken 28 days after the second dose of the MenACWY control vaccine. In DNA form, the CDR3 reads TGTGCCAGCACCTACAGGGGATCGGGTGAAAAACTGTTTTTT. Its protein is CASTYRGSGEKLFF.